Described below is a single T cell receptor (beta chain) sequence and its context. One end of the junction is discordant with germline, which a read error may explain. Newly diagnosed patients aged 18 to 65 had hyperthyroidism of under 2 months' duration. Extraction of PBMCs used approximately 10 ml of fresh peripheral blood. This specimen belongs to a study of T cells in Graves' hyperthyroidism and ophthalmopathy. There were TCR beta CDR3 regions amplified from RNA transcripts. First-round RT-PCR of the TCR CDR3 relied on the HTBI primer set. MiXCR was run by TCRdb on the multiplex PCR reads, yielding one entry per CDR3 protein. Among about 290,000 distinct CDR3 sequences listed, about 13% were seen once. Germline CDR1 reads MDHEN; CDR2 reads SYDVKM. The length of the CDR3 is 12 residues.

The sequence was obtained from a woman in her forties with Graves' hyperthyroidism. The chain employs TRBV28 and TRBJ1-1; tentatively, D is TRBD1 (5 bases). The sequenced material came from blood. In DNA form, the CDR3 reads TGTGCCAGCACCCCTAGTGGGACTGAAGCTCTCTTT. Its translation is CASTPSGTEALF.